This paragraph covers one TCR beta chain sequence. Its antigen is not identified. Other nucleotide sequences from this sample produce the same CDR3. PCR was performed using 60 Vbeta and 13 Jbeta primers. Assay: immunoSEQ multiplex PCR; the TCRdb copy retains only in-frame clones and omits some. Altogether roughly 180,000 clones are present, approximately 81% being singletons, with the ten largest covering around 2.4%. These data belong to a study of cytomegalovirus exposure and HLA in healthy donors. Overall study findings and caveats: Fewer N-insertions than the roughly 630-donor mean were reportedly shown by an Asian-associated ancestry cluster in a later analysis. The study designated 164 TCR beta chains cytomegalovirus-associated. It was reportedly the case that the classifier diagnosed cytomegalovirus status with high specificity and sensitivity.

Trimming shortened V by 2 bases and J by 1 base, and 5 bases separated the two germline ends. The CDR3 consists of 13 residues. From germline, CDR1 is SGHNT and CDR2 YENEEA. The gene calls are TRBV11-3 and TRBJ1-1; tentatively, D is TRBD1 (5 bases). The sequencing sample was made of PBMCs. This TCR was recovered from a female donor in good health and CMV-seronegative. The DNA of the CDR3 is TGTGCCAGCAGCTTACAGGGGAACACTGAAGCTTTCTTT. This codes for CASSLQGNTEAFF.